Sequencing of this TCR beta chain was carried out in a study of regulatory T cells in long-lasting Graves disease (dated by TCRdb to the early 2020s). Some background on the complete study: Patients with newly diagnosed Graves' disease had been on antithyroid drugs for under 3 months. The study took place in China and was registered as a clinical trial. A total of some 33 samples were covered by TCR sequencing, comprising approximately 13 persistent and around 20 newly diagnosed Graves' disease patients. Patients with persistent Graves' disease were compared with patients with newly diagnosed Graves' disease using TCR sequencing and RNA sequencing of peripheral blood.

Library method: multiplex PCR. TCRdb shows the sequencer as Illumina HiSeq 4000. TCR beta libraries were built with iRepertoire HTBI primers and Arm-PCR amplification of CDR3 regions. PCR products were gel purified before sequencing. On the study's bioinformatics: Gene usage analysis of CDR3 amino acid clonotypes relied on the 60 to 65 TRBV and 14 TRBJ segments identified across samples. Filtered high-quality paired reads were merged into contigs using COPE and FqMerger. BLAST was used to align contigs to IMGT TRBV, TRBD and TRBJ reference genes, and CDR3 was defined according to IMGT. Any clonotype with a frequency above 0.1% was classified as a highly expanded clone. Repertoire diversity was measured by Shannon entropy, and V-J evenness by the Gini coefficient. A clonotype found in more than one individual was treated as public. TCRdb reanalyzed the raw reads on its own, using fastp at Q25 for trimming and MiXCR for clone calling, and kept in-frame beta chains. Identical CDR3 protein sequences are pooled into one entry, listed with their most common genes and DNA. TCRdb, not the original authors, processed these V and J calls. This sample is represented by over 350,000 distinct CDR3 sequences; over 12% of them were singletons. Roughly 8% of the sample goes to the ten largest clones.

Points the paper makes about the study in general: Persistent patients shared more public clonotypes among themselves (roughly 2,700) than newly diagnosed patients did (roughly 920). Only the TCR beta chain was sequenced and analyzed. TRBV28, TRBJ1-2 and TRBJ2-5 were preferentially used in persistent disease, while TRBV20-1 and TRBJ2-1 were favored in newly diagnosed disease. As a limitation, the authors acknowledged that the small sample size may reduce accuracy. The study examined only peripheral blood because the primary lesion, thyroid tissue, could not be accessed. Compared with newly diagnosed patients, patients with persistent Graves' disease had lower TCR Shannon entropy and fewer highly expanded clones, which suggests clonal expansion.

The sample's time point label, in plain terms: newly diagnosed GD, antithyroid drugs for less than 3 months. RNA was extracted from PBMCs in TRIzol for both TCR sequencing and RNA sequencing. The diagnosis of Graves' disease followed American Thyroid Association guidelines. Patients for the study were recruited at an endocrinology department in Xi'an, China. Each patient gave about 9.1 milliliters of peripheral blood, collected in an EDTA anticoagulant tube. Ficoll Paque Plus density gradient separation was used to isolate PBMCs, and no further T cell sorting was done. An Agilent 2100 Bioanalyzer and agarose gel were used to check RNA quality, and a NanoDrop 2000 was used to measure RNA concentration. The germline V gene yields SQVTM for CDR1 and ANQGSEA for CDR2. Counted from cysteine to phenylalanine, this CDR3 has 14 amino acids. Only CDR3 DNA remains: 42 bases, in frame from the first base. Trimming takes 6 bases off V and 2 bases off J; junction bases not matched to a gene: 10.

This clonotype was recorded at least ten times. The antigen it recognizes is unknown. Per-nucleotide qualities are absent, and no much larger clonotype sits a single base away. These same data were also listed under a study on T cells in Graves' hyperthyroidism and ophthalmopathy. As described in the second report: Stable Graves' hyperthyroidism was defined as the absence of progression to ophthalmopathy over 18 months of follow-up. Hyperthyroidism patients were aged 18 to 65 years and newly diagnosed, with disease duration of less than 2 months. Exclusion was applied to patients with uncontrolled infections, other autoimmune diseases, pregnancy or lactation. Diagnoses were established on the basis of clinical symptoms, serum thyroxine and TRAb, thyroid ultrasound, and orbital computed tomography. For the first round of RT-PCR on the TCR CDR3, the HTBI primer set was used together with the Qiagen OneStep RT-PCR kit. Most expanded thyroid clonotypes (frequency above 0.001) were also detected in blood, a finding suggesting that blood repertoires may reflect thyroid immune responses. A 13 V-J signature model separated ophthalmopathy from stable hyperthyroidism, with approximately 86% sensitivity and 81.08% specificity in cross-validation and 80%/75% in testing. In validation, the model predicted progression to ophthalmopathy with roughly 66% sensitivity and less than 75% specificity, a median of 6.5 months before onset. A discovery cohort of roughly 100 patients, 43 with Graves' ophthalmopathy and 55 to 60 with stable Graves' hyperthyroidism, was used to find distinguishing TCR V-J signatures. Whether ophthalmopathy could be predicted prospectively was tested in an independent validation cohort made up of under 20 hyperthyroidism patients plus 17 patients who later progressed to ophthalmopathy. The approximately 90 discovery patients were randomly split 7:3 into training and test sets. In over five Graves' hyperthyroidism patients, the study also compared T-cell repertoires from thyroid tissue with T-cell repertoires from blood. Once sampling was done, hyperthyroidism patients were given methimazole at a starting dose of 30 mg daily, whereas ophthalmopathy patients were given high-dose intravenous methylprednisolone. The libraries were constructed in a second round of multiplex PCR and then size-selected and purified. Paired-end sequencing of the libraries was performed with 100 bp reads on an Illumina HiSeq2000. SOAPnuke was used to process the raw data, throwing out any read that contained adapters or uncalled bases, had a mean Phred below 15, or lacked an exact constant-primer or identifier match. High-quality paired reads were merged using COPE v1.2.5, and each unique nucleotide sequence was defined as a clonotype. MiTCR v1.1 was used to align clonotypes to the IMGT TRBV, TRBD and TRBJ reference segments. The analysis included only V-J combinations with a frequency above 0.0001, which together covered roughly 99% of the repertoires. A TCS score was defined as the ratio between F50 (clonal expansion) and ExV (chaos), using BLOSUM62-based TCRdist between CDR3 peptides within each V-J. Welch's t-statistics and random forest reduced 500 to 550 V-J features to some 14, which were used in a naive Bayes classifier (R e1071). Sample size was not statistically predetermined, and blinding of investigators to group allocation was not performed. According to the paper, TCR Vbeta CDR3 sequencing was carried out on 120 to 150 peripheral blood samples, which came from some 41 ophthalmopathy, under 85 hyperthyroidism and approximately 17 progressor patients.

The sample in question was peripheral blood mononuclear cells (PBMCs), obtained at new diagnosis, from a patient treated with antithyroid drugs. The chain is assembled from TRBV29-1 and TRBJ2-7, with TRBD1 identical over 7 junction bases. The clonotype was recovered from a woman in her forties with Graves disease. Donor details come from another sample of the same person, matched by shared clones. The encoded CDR3 is CSVLDRAPTYEQYF. The DNA sequence is TGCAGCGTCCTCGACAGGGCACCTACCTACGAGCAGTACTTC.